One sample yielded the 12 T cell receptor beta chains listed below, sequenced in a study of shared clonotypes between healthy human individuals. This table comes from immunoSEQ multiplex PCR, and its TCRdb copy is limited to in-frame clones, with some not included. The table has some 2,500,000 clones, around 92% seen once. Specimen: naive CD4+ T cells from PBMCs. Described subset: CD45RA+ positively selected. The receptors derive from a young man in good health. Some clones in this sample may be carry-over from other donors' samples.

The chain joins TRBV7-7 to TRBJ2-2; perhaps TRBD1 as D (5 bases). This CDR3 spans 13 amino acids. CDR1 is SSHAT, CDR2 FNYEAQ, per germline (reference sequence). V gave up 6 bases and J gave up 5 bases, with 10 bases separating them. CDR3 loop: CASRTTGTGELFF. DNA for the CDR3: TGTGCCAGCAGGACCACAGGAACCGGGGAGCTGTTTTTT.

The chain employs TRBV29-1 and TRBJ2-7, with D hard to call. Per the germline V gene, CDR1 is SQVTM and CDR2 is ANQGSEA. The CDR3 totals 13 residues. V lost 3 bases, J lost 0 bases, and 9 bases lay in between. CDR3 DNA sequence: TGCAGCGTTGACCGACCGGGCTCCTACGAGCAGTACTTC. It codes for CSVDRPGSYEQYF.

The chain is built from TRBV29-1 and TRBJ2-7; TRBD2 is a possible D gene (5 bases). V lost 4 bases and J lost 6, with 10 bases in between. The CDR3 runs 11 residues. Germline lookup yields CDR1 SQVTM and CDR2 ANQGSEA. CDR3 protein: CSVGLRGEQYF. The CDR3 DNA reads TGCAGCGTTGGTCTTCGGGGCGAGCAGTACTTC.

A single count supports this clone. The V gene is TRBV11-2, the J gene TRBJ2-5; D possibly corresponds to TRBD1 (6 bases). The CDR3 totals 16 residues. V lost 1 base and J lost 3, with 15 bases in between. Germline V gene data show CDR1 as SGHAT and CDR2 as FQNNGV. The CDR3 DNA sequence: TGTGCCAGCAGCTTAGGAGGGGGTAGGACAGAAGAGACCCAGTACTTC. Its translation: CASSLGGGRTEETQYF.

The chain is built from TRBV19 and TRBJ1-5, with D possibly matching TRBD1 (6 bases). Between the trimmed V and J ends, which lost 5 bases and 0 bases, there was a span of 11 bases. Germline V gives CDR1 LNHDA, CDR2 SQIVND (reference sequence). CDR3 size: 15 residues. CDR3 amino acids: CASSGYRVSNQPQHF. Written as DNA, the CDR3 is TGTGCCAGTAGTGGATACAGGGTTAGCAATCAGCCCCAGCATTTT.

On this clone: With a much larger clone just one base away, this may be a read error. Other nucleotide sequences in the sample specify the same CDR3. V is TRBV7-2 and J is TRBJ2-7; D is undetermined. The germline V and J ends were trimmed by 0 bases and 6 bases, with 3 bases remaining between them. Germline-derived CDR1 and CDR2 are SGHTA and FQGNSA. The length of the CDR3 is 11 residues. In nucleotides, the CDR3 is TGTGCCAGCAGCTTAGCCTTCGAGCAGTACTTC. Protein product: CASSLAFEQYF.

There are a few counts of this clone. One junction end disagrees with the germline gene, perhaps due to a read error. The same CDR3 can be traced to other DNA sequences in this sample. The chain uses TRBV20-1 and TRBJ1-1, with a possible D match to TRBD1 (5 bases). The CDR3 covers 10 residues. Germline CDR1 and CDR2: DFQATT and SNEGSKA (reference sequence). The CDR3 is CSATDTEAFF. Written as DNA, the CDR3 is TGCAGTGCTACGGACACCGAAGCTTTCTTT.

The chain joins TRBV29-1 to TRBJ1-2; D uncertain. The CDR3 sequence is 13 residues long. Between the trimmed V and J ends, which lost 4 bases and 0 bases, there was a span of 9 bases. Germline V gene lookup returns CDR1 SQVTM and CDR2 ANQGSEA. Here the CDR3 reads CSVGGAPNYGYTF. In DNA form, the CDR3 reads TGCAGCGTTGGAGGAGCCCCTAACTATGGCTACACCTTC.

This clone was observed a few times. The genes are TRBV5-6 and TRBJ2-3, with D perhaps matching TRBD1 (5 bases). V gave up 2 bases and J gave up 8 bases, with 18 bases separating them. This CDR3 spans 15 amino acids. The germline gives CDR1 SGHDT, CDR2 YYEEEE. In DNA form, the CDR3 reads TGTGCCAGCAGCTTAGGGGCAGTACCCCCTAGTACGCAGTATTTT. Translated, it gives CASSLGAVPPSTQYF.

The genes are TRBV18 and TRBJ2-5; 7 bases are shared with TRBD2. Germline-derived CDR1 and CDR2 are KGHSH and LQKENI. There are 16 residues in the CDR3. Trimming at V came to 2 bases and at J to 1 base, leaving 7 bases not matched to a gene. The CDR3 reads CASSPVGGGPQETQYF. CDR3 DNA sequence: TGTGCCAGCTCACCAGTCGGGGGAGGGCCCCAAGAGACCCAGTACTTC.

This clone has just one count. The rearrangement links TRBV7-2 to TRBJ2-3, with 13 bases aligning to TRBD2. Germline V CDR1 and CDR2: SGHTA, FQGNSA. J lost 1 base, V lost 5 bases, and 3 bases had no gene match. There are 16 residues in the CDR3. The CDR3 protein is CASSDGTSGGTDTQYF. The DNA of the CDR3 is TGTGCCAGCAGCGACGGGACTAGCGGGGGCACAGATACGCAGTATTTT.

The V call is TRBV4-3, the J call TRBJ2-7; no reliable D call. The CDR3 has 15 amino acids. Trimming removed 3 bases from V and 2 bases from J, with 14 bases in between. In germline, CDR1 is LGHNA, CDR2 YSLEER. The CDR3 sequence is CASSHRSEYTYEQYF. CDR3 coding DNA: TGCGCCAGCAGCCATAGAAGTGAATACACCTACGAGCAGTACTTC.